The 14 T cell receptor beta chains in this list originate from one sample, sequenced in a study of blood T cell repertoires in COVID-19. The repertoire was sequenced with immunoSEQ multiplex PCR; TCRdb's copy has only in-frame clones and lacks some. The repertoire has about 160,000 clones, approximately 90% of them found once; the top ten carry less than 2.5%. Sequences were obtained from peripheral blood. The receptors here all came from a young man with acute or convalescent COVID-19.

V gene TRBV18 combines with J gene TRBJ2-7, with 10 bases aligning to TRBD1. This CDR3 contains 14 residues. V shed 6 bases, J shed 4 bases, and the junction held 6 bases outside the gene matches. Germline values: CDR1 KGHSH, CDR2 LQKENI. CDR3 protein: CASSPGQGKYEQYF. CDR3 nucleotides: TGTGCCAGCTCCCCGGGACAGGGGAAGTACGAGCAGTACTTC.

The chain joins TRBV5-4 to TRBJ1-2, with a weak D call TRBD1 (5 bases). With 5 bases removed from V and 4 bases from J, the gap between germline ends came to 15 bases. This CDR3 comprises 14 residues. Per germline, CDR1 SGHNT and CDR2 YYREEE (reference sequence). The DNA for the CDR3 is TGTGCCAGCAGAAATGGGGCAGACCCCTATGGCTACACCTTC. Encoded protein: CASRNGADPYGYTF.

The J gene is TRBJ2-7, the V gene TRBV24-1; 8 nucleotides match TRBD2. Per the germline V gene, CDR1 is KGHDR and CDR2 is SFDVKD. J lost 13 bases, V lost 3 bases, and 7 bases had no gene match. This CDR3 contains 12 residues. The CDR3: CATSDVRLALYF. Here the CDR3 DNA reads TGTGCCACCAGTGATGTACGACTAGCGCTATACTTC.

The CDR3, as DNA: TGCGCCAGCAGCTTGGGTACAGGGGGAGATGGCTACACCTTC. Translated, it gives CASSLGTGGDGYTF. V gene TRBV5-1 combines with J gene TRBJ1-2; 8 bases match TRBD1. Per germline, CDR1 SGHRS and CDR2 YFSETQ. This CDR3 is built from 14 residues. Losses at the gene ends were 0 bases for V and 6 bases for J; bases not matched to a gene: 4. The complete variable domain, with remaining parts taken from reference TRBV5-1 and TRBJ1-2, reads KAGVTQTPRYLIKTRGQQVTLSCSPISGHRSVSWYQQTPGQGLQFLFEYFSETQRNKGNFPGRFSGRQFSNSRSEMNVSTLELGDSALYLCASSLGTGGDGYTFGSGTRLTVV.

Comments on this clone: The same CDR3 arises from other DNA sequences in this sample as well. The rearrangement links TRBV6-5 to TRBJ1-2; 7 positions match TRBD1. The CDR3 is 13 amino acids. After removal of 3 bases from V and 5 bases from J, the junction contained 3 bases not matched to a gene. Per germline, CDR1 MNHEY and CDR2 SVGAGI. The CDR3 spells CASSYSTGYGYTF. CDR3 sequence (DNA): TGTGCCAGCAGTTATTCGACAGGGTATGGCTACACCTTC.

The rearrangement joins TRBV7-8 to TRBJ2-7; 9 positions agree with TRBD1. Germline V lookup: CDR1 SGHVS, CDR2 FQNEAQ. The CDR3 is made up of 16 amino acids. The junction had 10 bases not matched to a gene; V was cut back by 5 bases and J by 2 bases. Here the CDR3 DNA reads TGTGCCAGCAGCCTACAGGGGGCTCAAATTCCCTACGAGCAGTACTTC. It translates to CASSLQGAQIPYEQYF.

This chain's CDR3 is CASRVGQGGTYEQYF. The CDR3 DNA follows: TGTGCCAGTAGGGTGGGACAGGGAGGGACCTACGAGCAGTACTTC. The chain employs TRBV19 and TRBJ2-7; 9 nucleotides agree with TRBD1. Germline CDR1 is LNHDA and CDR2 is SQIVND (reference sequence). V lost 6 bases and J lost 2; bases outside the gene matches: 8. The CDR3 contains 15 residues.

This clone was found once. The chain couples TRBV6-2 or TRBV6-3 to TRBJ2-7, with TRBD1 matching over 8 bases. Germline CDR1 MNHEY, CDR2 SVGEGT. The length of the CDR3 is 14 residues. Unmatched junction bases numbered 7, after V lost 7 bases and J lost 2 bases. The chain's CDR3 is CASTPGDRTYEQYF. The CDR3, as DNA: TGTGCCAGCACCCCCGGGGACAGGACCTACGAGCAGTACTTC.

The CDR3 is CASSAPPPGTDTNYGYTF. CDR3 nucleotides: TGTGCCAGCAGCGCCCCACCCCCCGGGACAGACACTAACTATGGCTACACCTTC. J is TRBJ1-2 and V is TRBV9; 7 nucleotides line up with TRBD1. The V and J ends lost 3 bases and 0 bases, in that order; junction bases with no gene match: 14. The CDR3 runs to 18 residues. Germline CDR1 reads SGDLS; CDR2 reads YYNGEE.

The chain has TRBV5-1 and TRBJ2-7, with D perhaps TRBD2 (6 bases). CDR1 is SGHRS and CDR2 is YFSETQ in the germline V gene. Between the trimmed V and J ends, which lost 0 bases and 4 bases, there was a span of 17 bases. The CDR3 is 16 residues long. Written as DNA, the CDR3 is TGCGCCAGCAGCTTGGGCCCAGATTGGAGGGTTTACGAGCAGTACTTC. It is translated as CASSLGPDWRVYEQYF.

The chain uses TRBV5-1 and TRBJ1-3; the match to TRBD1 covers 8 bases. Unmatched junction bases numbered 5, after V lost 0 bases and J lost 0 bases. The CDR3 contains 17 residues. Germline CDR1 reads SGHRS; CDR2 reads YFSETQ. This CDR3 reads CASSLVGTGGSGNTIYF. The CDR3 DNA reads TGCGCCAGCAGCTTGGTGGGCACAGGGGGCTCTGGAAACACCATATATTTT.

The gene calls are TRBV6-5 and TRBJ1-4, with TRBD1 as a possible D gene (5 bases). The ends were cut back, 7 bases at V and 7 bases at J, with 19 bases in the middle. CDR3 length: 15 amino acids. In germline, CDR1 is MNHEY, CDR2 SVGAGI. CDR3 residues: CASTLDAGGVEKLFF. CDR3 nucleotide sequence: TGTGCCAGCACCCTGGACGCCGGAGGGGTTGAAAAACTGTTTTTT.

The chain joins TRBV10-3 to TRBJ1-2; a weak D match, TRBD1 (6 bases). This CDR3 contains 14 residues. V was shortened by 8 bases and J by 3 bases, with 16 bases between the two germline ends. The germline gives CDR1 ENHRY, CDR2 SYGVKD. This CDR3 is CAIFEQGRDYGYTF. Written as DNA, the CDR3 is TGTGCCATCTTTGAACAGGGTAGGGACTATGGCTACACCTTC.

The chain is built from TRBV5-1 and TRBJ2-5; D call uncertain. CDR1 SGHRS and CDR2 YFSETQ come from the germline V gene. This CDR3 comprises 15 residues. Trimming stripped 1 base from V and 2 bases from J, with 12 bases between. CDR3 in amino acids: CASSLLGSGQETQYF. In DNA form, the CDR3 reads TGCGCCAGCAGCTTGTTGGGTTCCGGGCAAGAGACCCAGTACTTC. The full variable domain, its missing parts supplied by reference TRBV5-1 and TRBJ2-5, is KAGVTQTPRYLIKTRGQQVTLSCSPISGHRSVSWYQQTPGQGLQFLFEYFSETQRNKGNFPGRFSGRQFSNSRSEMNVSTLELGDSALYLCASSLLGSGQETQYFGPGTRLLVL.